Listed below are T cell receptor beta chains from one sample, sequenced in a study of T cells in Graves' hyperthyroidism and ophthalmopathy. One entry per CDR3 protein results from TCRdb running MiXCR on the multiplex PCR reads. Altogether 650,000 to 750,000 distinct CDR3 sequences are present, about 14% being singletons, with the ten largest covering 10% to 13%. Sequencing was carried out using blood. All receptors come from a woman between 18 and 30 years old with Graves' hyperthyroidism. Each CDR3 is given with its conserved first and last residue. D genes are given only for firm matches. Not all rows give a size; the values are once, few, many and, for expanded clones, a class.

J	V	D	size	length	DNA	CDR3
TRBJ2-3	TRBV14	TRBD1	.	16	TGTGCCAGCAGCCAAGATTTCGGACAGGTCACAGATACGCAGTATTTT	CASSQDFGQVTDTQYF
TRBJ2-1	TRBV6-4	TRBD2	.	15	TGTGCCAGCAGTGTTACGGCTAGCGGGAGCAATGAGCAGTTCTTC	CASSVTASGSNEQFF
TRBJ2-2	TRBV3-1	TRBD2	many	16	TGTGCCAGCAGCCGCGGGGGGGCTCGGGACACCGGGGAGCTGTTTTTT	CASSRGGARDTGELFF
TRBJ2-7	TRBV4-3	TRBD1	.	15	TGCGCCAGCAGCCTTTCCGACAGGGGGCATTACGAGCAGTACTTC	CASSLSDRGHYEQYF
TRBJ2-7	TRBV7-8	.	many	13	TGTGCCAGCAGCTTAGAGAGCTCCTACGAGCAGTACTTC	CASSLESSYEQYF
TRBJ1-3	TRBV10-3	.	few	16	TGTGCCATCAGTGAGTCCGGACAAGCCTCTGGAAACACCATATATTTT	CAISESGQASGNTIYF
TRBJ2-5	TRBV7-2	.	many	13	TGTGCCAGCAGTTACGGAGGCCAAGAGACCCAGTACTTC	CASSYGGQETQYF
TRBJ1-4	TRBV6-1	.	.	17	TGTGCCAGCAGGCCGCTCGGGGCTTCCGCAACTAATGAAAAACTGTTTTTT	CASRPLGASATNEKLFF
TRBJ2-7	TRBV5-6	.	many	12	TGTGCCAGCAGCCACGGGACGGGGGAGCAGTACTTC	CASSHGTGEQYF
TRBJ1-2	TRBV6-6	TRBD1	many	13	TGTGCCAGCAGTTACTCAGACAGGGCTGGCTACACCTTC	CASSYSDRAGYTF
TRBJ1-5	TRBV4-1	.	.	17	TGCGCCAGCAGCCAAGAACCTAGTTCGGCGGGAGATCAGCCCCAGCATTTT	CASSQEPSSAGDQPQHF
TRBJ2-7	TRBV20-1	.	many	14	TGCAGTGCTCCCCGGGACGGCCGTCGGGGCGAGCAGTACTTC	CSAPRDGRRGEQYF
TRBJ2-1	TRBV24-1	TRBD1	.	19	TGTGCCACCAGTGATTTGCGGACAGGGGTGTTCAGCTCCTACAATGAGCAGTTCTTC	CATSDLRTGVFSSYNEQFF